The clone carrying this T cell receptor (beta chain) was detected a few times. Its antigen is as yet unknown. This specimen comes from a study of CD4 T cells in relation to SARS-CoV-2 and coronaviruses. Study overall: After nine to eleven days of antigen culture, PBMC TCR beta CDR3s were sequenced. The negative reference was HIV-1 Nef peptide pool or peptide-free culture. Whole-study results and caveats: Crossreactive clones expanded significantly less to SARS-CoV-2 than monoreactive clones.

Using immunoSEQ multiplex PCR, the repertoire was profiled, and TCRdb retains in-frame clones only, with some absent. In the table there are around 9,800 clones, about 68% of which are singletons. The trim removed 5 bases at V and 2 bases at J, leaving 15 bases unmatched. Germline V gene lookup returns CDR1 MNHNY and CDR2 SVGAGI (reference sequence). This CDR3 spans 18 amino acids. The unexposed donors gave CD4+ T cells in 2011-2018, prior to COVID-19. Isolation of CD4+ T cells took place after 10 days in culture. Cells permitting, SARS-CoV-2 S/N and four cold-coronavirus spikes were tested on unexposed-donor CD4+ T cells.

The source material was CD4+ T cells from PBMCs, cultured in vitro. This TCR was recovered from a human donor in good health. This rearrangement joins TRBV6-6 to TRBJ1-3, with 7 bases matching TRBD1. For the CDR3, the DNA is TGTGCCAGCAGTCTTACCGGGACAGCCTCGGGTGCTGGAAACACCATATATTTT. As protein: CASSLTGTASGAGNTIYF.